This T cell receptor (beta chain) derives from a study of response to subunit inactivated influenza vaccine. Findings and caveats of the study: Authors suggested each seasonal influenza vaccination recruits few new T cells.

Each CDR3 protein gets one entry after TCRdb re-called the RT-PCR reads with MiXCR. The table records under 550,000 distinct CDR3 sequences, under 8.5% of them present only once. This clonotype appeared many times. Its specificity is unknown. Germline values: CDR1 SGHVS, CDR2 FQNEAQ. There are 15 residues in the CDR3. With 2 bases removed from V and 1 base from J, the gap between germline ends came to 9 bases. The sequencing used PBMCs from blood, collected around 25 months after vaccination. The source of this sequence is a man aged 50-75 years who received an inactivated influenza vaccine. V and J are TRBV7-8 and TRBJ2-1; TRBD2 might be the D (6 bases). The CDR3 DNA follows: TGTGCCAGCAGCTTACTACTAGCATCCTACAATGAGCAGTTCTTC. As protein: CASSLLLASYNEQFF.